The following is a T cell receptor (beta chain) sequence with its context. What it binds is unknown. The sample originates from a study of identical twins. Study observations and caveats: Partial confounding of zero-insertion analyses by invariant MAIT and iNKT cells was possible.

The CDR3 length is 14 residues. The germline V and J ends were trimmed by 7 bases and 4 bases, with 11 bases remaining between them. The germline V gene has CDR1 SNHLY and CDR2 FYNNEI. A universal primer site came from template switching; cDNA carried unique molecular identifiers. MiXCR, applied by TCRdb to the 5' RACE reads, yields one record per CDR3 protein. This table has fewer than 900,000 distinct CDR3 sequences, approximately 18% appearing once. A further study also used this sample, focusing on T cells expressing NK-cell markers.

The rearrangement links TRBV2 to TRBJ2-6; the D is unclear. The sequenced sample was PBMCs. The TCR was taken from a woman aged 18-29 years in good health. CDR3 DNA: TGTGCCAGCATTTCGAATCCCGGGGCCAACGTCCTGACTTTC. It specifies CASISNPGANVLTF.